This TCR beta chain was captured by sequencing in a study of blood T cell repertoires in COVID-19. About the study: Samples representing acute and convalescent COVID-19 were sourced from the United States, Italy and Spain. Sources were T cells, B-cell-depleted T cells, or PBMCs; the material itself was cDNA or gDNA.

The table came from immunoSEQ multiplex PCR; TCRdb's copy has only in-frame clones and leaves some out. The table has about 79,000 clones, 80% to 90% seen once. Germline CDR1 SGHRS, CDR2 YFSETQ. The germline V and J ends were trimmed by 1 base and 5 bases, with 7 bases remaining between them. CDR3 length: 14 residues. This receptor was obtained from a middle-aged man with active COVID-19. This rearrangement joins TRBV5-1 to TRBJ1-6; weak D call: TRBD1 (5 bases). The sample was peripheral blood. CDR3: CASSLQGDNSPLHF. CDR3 bases: TGCGCCAGCAGCTTGCAGGGTGATAATTCACCCCTCCACTTT.